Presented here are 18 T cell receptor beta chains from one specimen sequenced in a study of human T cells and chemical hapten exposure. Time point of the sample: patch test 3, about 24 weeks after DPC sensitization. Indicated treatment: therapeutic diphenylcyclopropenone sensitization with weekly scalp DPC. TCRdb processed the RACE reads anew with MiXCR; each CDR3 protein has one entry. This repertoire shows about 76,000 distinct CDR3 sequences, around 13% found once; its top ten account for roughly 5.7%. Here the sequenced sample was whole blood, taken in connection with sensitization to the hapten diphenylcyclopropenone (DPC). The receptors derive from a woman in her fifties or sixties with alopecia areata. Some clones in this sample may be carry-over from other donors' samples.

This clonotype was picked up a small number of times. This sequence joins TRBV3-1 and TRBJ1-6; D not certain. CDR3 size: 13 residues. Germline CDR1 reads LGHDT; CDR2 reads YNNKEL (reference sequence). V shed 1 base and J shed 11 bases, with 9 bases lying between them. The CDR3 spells CASSQVIGAPLHF. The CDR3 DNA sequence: TGTGCCAGCAGCCAAGTGATCGGGGCACCCCTCCACTTT. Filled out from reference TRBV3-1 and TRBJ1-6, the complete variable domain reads DTAVSQTPKYLVTQMGNDKSIKCEQNLGHDTMYWYKQDSKKFLKIMFSYNNKELIINETVPNRFSPKSPDKAHLNLHINSLELGDSAVYFCASSQVIGAPLHFGNGTRLTVT.

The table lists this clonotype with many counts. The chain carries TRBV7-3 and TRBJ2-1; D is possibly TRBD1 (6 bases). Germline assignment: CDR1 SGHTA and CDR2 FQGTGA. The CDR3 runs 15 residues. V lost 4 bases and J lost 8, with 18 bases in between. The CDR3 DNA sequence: TGTGCCAGCAGCTCTTTAGGGGGTTGGGCGGATGAGCAGTTCTTC. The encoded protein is CASSSLGGWADEQFF.

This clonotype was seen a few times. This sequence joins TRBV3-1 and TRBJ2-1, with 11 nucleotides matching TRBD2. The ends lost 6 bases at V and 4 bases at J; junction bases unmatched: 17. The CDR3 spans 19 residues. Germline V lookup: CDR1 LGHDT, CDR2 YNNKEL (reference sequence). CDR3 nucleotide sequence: TGTGCCAGCAGTCAGGCTCTACTAGCGGGAGTTGGGGTATACAATGAGCAGTTCTTC. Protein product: CASSQALLAGVGVYNEQFF.

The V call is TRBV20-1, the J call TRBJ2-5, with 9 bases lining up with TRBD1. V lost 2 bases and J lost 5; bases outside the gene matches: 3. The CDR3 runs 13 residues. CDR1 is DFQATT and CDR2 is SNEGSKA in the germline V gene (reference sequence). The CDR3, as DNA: TGCAGTGCTAGATCTGACAGGGGGGAGACCCAGTACTTC. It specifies CSARSDRGETQYF.

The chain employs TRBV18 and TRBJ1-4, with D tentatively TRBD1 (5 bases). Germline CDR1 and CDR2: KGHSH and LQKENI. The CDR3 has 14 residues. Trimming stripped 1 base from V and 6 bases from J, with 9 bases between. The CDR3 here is CASSPRGDHEKLFF. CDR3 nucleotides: TGTGCCAGCTCACCACGGGGGGATCATGAAAAACTGTTTTTT. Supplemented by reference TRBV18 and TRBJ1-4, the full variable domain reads NAGVMQNPRHLVRRRGQEARLRCSPMKGHSHVYWYRQLPEEGLKFMVYLQKENIIDESGMPKERFSAEFPKEGPSILRIQQVVRGDSAAYFCASSPRGDHEKLFFGSGTQLSVL.

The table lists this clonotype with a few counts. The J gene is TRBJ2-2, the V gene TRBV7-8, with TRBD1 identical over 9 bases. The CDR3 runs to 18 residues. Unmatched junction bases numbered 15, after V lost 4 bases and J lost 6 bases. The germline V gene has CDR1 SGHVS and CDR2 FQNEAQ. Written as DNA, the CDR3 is TGTGCCAGCAGCTCCACGCCCGGACAGGGGATTTGGCCCGGGGAGCTGTTTTTT. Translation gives CASSSTPGQGIWPGELFF.

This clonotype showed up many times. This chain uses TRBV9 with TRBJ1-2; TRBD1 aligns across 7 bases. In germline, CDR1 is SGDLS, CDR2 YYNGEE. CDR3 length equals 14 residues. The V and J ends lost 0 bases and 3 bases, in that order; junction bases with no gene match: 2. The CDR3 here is CASSVETGHYGYTF. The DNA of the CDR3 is TGTGCCAGCAGCGTAGAGACAGGGCACTATGGCTACACCTTC.

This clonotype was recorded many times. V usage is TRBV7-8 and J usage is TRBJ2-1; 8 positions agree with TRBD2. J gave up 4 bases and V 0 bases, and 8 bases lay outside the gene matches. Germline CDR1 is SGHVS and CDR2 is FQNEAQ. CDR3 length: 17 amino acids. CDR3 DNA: TGTGCCAGCAGCTTAGCCCTTAGCGGGATGGTTTACAATGAGCAGTTCTTC. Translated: CASSLALSGMVYNEQFF.

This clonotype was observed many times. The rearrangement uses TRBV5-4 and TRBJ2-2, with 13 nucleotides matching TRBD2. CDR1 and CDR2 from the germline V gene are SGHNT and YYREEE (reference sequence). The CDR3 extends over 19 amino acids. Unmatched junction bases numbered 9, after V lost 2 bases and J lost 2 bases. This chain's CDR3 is CASSFDRTSGRGNTGELFF. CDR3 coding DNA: TGTGCCAGCAGCTTCGATAGGACTAGCGGGAGAGGAAACACCGGGGAGCTGTTTTTT.

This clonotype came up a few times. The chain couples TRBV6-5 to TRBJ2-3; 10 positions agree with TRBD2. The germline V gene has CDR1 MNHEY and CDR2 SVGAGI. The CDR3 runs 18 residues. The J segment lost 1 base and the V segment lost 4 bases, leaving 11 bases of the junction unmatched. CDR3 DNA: TGTGCCAGCAGTTCCCCACGGGGAGGACTAGCGGGCACAGATACGCAGTATTTT. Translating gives CASSSPRGGLAGTDTQYF.

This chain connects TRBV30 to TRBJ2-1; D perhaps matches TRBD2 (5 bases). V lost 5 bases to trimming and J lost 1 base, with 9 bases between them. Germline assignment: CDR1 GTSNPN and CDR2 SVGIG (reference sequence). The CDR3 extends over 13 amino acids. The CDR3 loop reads CAWGRVSYNEQFF. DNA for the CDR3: TGTGCCTGGGGGCGGGTGTCCTACAATGAGCAGTTCTTC.

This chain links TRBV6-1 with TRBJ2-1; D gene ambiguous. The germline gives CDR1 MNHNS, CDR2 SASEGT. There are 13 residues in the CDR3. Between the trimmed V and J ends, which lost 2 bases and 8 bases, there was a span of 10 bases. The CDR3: CASSELYRDEQFF. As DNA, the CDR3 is TGTGCCAGCAGTGAACTATATAGGGATGAGCAGTTCTTC.

This CDR3 reads CSATQGGQAETQYF. In DNA, the CDR3 is TGCAGCGCCACTCAGGGTGGTCAGGCAGAGACCCAGTACTTC. The rearrangement uses TRBV29-1 and TRBJ2-5, with D possibly TRBD1 on 5 matching bases. The CDR3 is 14 amino acids. Germline V lookup: CDR1 SQVTM, CDR2 ANQGSEA. Trimming shortened V by 7 bases and J by 4 bases, and 19 bases separated the two germline ends.

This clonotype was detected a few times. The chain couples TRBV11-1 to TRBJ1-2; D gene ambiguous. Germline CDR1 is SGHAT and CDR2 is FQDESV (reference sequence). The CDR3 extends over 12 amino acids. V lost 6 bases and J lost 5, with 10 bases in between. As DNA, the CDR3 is TGTGCCAGCAGTTCCGAGGCATATGGCTACACCTTC. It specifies CASSSEAYGYTF.

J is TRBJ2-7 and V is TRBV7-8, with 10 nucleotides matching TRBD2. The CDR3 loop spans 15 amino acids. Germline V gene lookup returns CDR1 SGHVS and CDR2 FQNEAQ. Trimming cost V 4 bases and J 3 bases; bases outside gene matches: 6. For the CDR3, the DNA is TGTGCCAGCAGCTCCCCACTAGCGGGAAACTACGAGCAGTACTTC. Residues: CASSSPLAGNYEQYF.

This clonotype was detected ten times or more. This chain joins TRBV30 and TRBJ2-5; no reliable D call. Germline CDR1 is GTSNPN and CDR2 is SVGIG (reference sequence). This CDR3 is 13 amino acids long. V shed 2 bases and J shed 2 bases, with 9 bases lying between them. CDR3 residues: CAWSYGLQETQYF. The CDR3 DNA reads TGTGCCTGGAGTTACGGGCTTCAAGAGACCCAGTACTTC.

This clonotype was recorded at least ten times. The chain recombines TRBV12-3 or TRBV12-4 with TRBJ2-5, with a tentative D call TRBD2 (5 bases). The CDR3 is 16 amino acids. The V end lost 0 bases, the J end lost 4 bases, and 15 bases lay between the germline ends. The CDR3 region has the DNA TGTGCCAGCAGTTTAGCCGGGTCGAGGGTAGGAGAGACCCAGTACTTC. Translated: CASSLAGSRVGETQYF.

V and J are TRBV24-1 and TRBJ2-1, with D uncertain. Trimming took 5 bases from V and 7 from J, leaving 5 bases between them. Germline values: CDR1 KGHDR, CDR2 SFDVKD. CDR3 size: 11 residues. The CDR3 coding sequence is TGTGCCACCAGTGCACTGAATGAGCAGTTCTTC. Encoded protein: CATSALNEQFF.